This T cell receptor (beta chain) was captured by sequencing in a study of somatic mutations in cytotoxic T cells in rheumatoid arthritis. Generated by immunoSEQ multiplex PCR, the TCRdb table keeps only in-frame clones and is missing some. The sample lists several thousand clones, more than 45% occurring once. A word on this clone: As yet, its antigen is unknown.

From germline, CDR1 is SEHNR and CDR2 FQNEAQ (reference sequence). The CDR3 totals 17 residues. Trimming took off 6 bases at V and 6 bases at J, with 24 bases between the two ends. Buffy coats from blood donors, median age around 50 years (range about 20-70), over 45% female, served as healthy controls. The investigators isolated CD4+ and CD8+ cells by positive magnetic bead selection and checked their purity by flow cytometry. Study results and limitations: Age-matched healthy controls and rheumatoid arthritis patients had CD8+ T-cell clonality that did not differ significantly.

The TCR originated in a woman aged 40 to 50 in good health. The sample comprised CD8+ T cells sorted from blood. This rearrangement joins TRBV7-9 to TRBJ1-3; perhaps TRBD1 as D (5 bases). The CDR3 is CASSSGRDDKKENTIYF. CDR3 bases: TGTGCCAGCAGTTCCGGGCGGGACGACAAAAAGGAAAACACCATATATTTT.